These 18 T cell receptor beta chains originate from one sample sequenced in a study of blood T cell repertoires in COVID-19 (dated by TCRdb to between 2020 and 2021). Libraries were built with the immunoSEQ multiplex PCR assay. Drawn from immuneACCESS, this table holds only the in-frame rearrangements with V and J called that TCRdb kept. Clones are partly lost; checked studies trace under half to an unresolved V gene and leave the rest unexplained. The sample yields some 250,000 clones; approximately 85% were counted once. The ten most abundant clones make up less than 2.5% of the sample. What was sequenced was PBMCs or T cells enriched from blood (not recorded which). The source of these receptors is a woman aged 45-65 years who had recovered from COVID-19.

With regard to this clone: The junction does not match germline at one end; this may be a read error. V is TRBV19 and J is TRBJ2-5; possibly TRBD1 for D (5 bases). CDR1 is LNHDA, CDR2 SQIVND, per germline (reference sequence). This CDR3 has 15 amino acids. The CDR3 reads CASSIRQGLQEAQYF. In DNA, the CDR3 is TGTGCCAGTAGTATAAGGCAGGGCCTCCAAGAGGCCCAGTACTTC.

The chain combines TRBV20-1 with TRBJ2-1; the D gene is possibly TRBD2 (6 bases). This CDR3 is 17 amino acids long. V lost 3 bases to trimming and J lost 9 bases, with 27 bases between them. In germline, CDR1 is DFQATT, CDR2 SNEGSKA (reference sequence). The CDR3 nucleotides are TGCAGTGCTAGTACCCGGGCGGGGATCTCGGTTAGTGTTGAGCAGTTCTTC. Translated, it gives CSASTRAGISVSVEQFF.

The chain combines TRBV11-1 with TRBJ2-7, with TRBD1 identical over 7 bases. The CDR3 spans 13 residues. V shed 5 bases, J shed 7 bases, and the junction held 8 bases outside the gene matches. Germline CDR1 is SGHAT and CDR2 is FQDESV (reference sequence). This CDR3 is CASSLPGQKEQYF. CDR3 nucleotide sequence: TGTGCCAGCAGCCTCCCGGGACAGAAAGAGCAGTACTTC.

The CDR3 loop is CASSGSGAADFNYGYTF. CDR3 bases: TGTGCCAGCAGCGGAAGCGGGGCAGCAGATTTTAACTATGGCTACACCTTC. This rearrangement joins TRBV9 to TRBJ1-2; possibly TRBD1 for D (5 bases). Germline V gene sequence: CDR1 SGDLS, CDR2 YYNGEE. Trimming left V 3 bases short and J 1 base short, with 19 bases between. The CDR3 contains 17 residues.

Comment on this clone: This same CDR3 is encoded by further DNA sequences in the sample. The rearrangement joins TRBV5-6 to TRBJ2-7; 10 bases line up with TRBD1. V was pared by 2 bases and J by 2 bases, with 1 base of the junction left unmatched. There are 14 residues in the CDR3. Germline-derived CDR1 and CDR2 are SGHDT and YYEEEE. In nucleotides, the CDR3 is TGTGCCAGCAGCTTAGGGACAGGGGCCTACGAGCAGTACTTC. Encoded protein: CASSLGTGAYEQYF.

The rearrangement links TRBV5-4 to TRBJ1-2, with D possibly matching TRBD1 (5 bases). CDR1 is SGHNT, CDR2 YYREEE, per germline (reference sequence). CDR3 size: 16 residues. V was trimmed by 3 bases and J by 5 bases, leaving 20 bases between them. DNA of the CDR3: TGTGCCAGCAGCTCCCCCTCGGGCGGGGGGGGTTATGGCTACACCTTC. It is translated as CASSSPSGGGGYGYTF. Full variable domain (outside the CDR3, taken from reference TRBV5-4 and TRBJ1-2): ETGVTQSPTHLIKTRGQQVTLRCSSQSGHNTVSWYQQALGQGPQFIFQYYREEENGRGNFPPRFSGLQFPNYSSELNVNALELDDSALYLCASSSPSGGGGYGYTFGSGTRLTVV.

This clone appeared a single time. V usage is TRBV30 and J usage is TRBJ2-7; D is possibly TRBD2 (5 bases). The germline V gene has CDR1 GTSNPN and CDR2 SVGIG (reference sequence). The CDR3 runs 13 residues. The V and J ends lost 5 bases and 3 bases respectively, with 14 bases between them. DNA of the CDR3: TGTGCCTGGGGAGGTAAACTAGTCTACGAGCAGTACTTC. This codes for CAWGGKLVYEQYF.

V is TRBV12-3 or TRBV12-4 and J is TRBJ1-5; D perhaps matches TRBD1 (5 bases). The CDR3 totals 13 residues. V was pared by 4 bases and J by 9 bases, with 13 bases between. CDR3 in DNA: TGTGCCAGCAGTTCCTACAGGTCTGGGCCCCAGCATTTT. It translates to CASSSYRSGPQHF.

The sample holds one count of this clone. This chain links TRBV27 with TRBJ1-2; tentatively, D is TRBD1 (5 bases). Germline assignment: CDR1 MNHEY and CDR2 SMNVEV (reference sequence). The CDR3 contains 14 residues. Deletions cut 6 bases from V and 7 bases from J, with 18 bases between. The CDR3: CASRDNSRAGGYTF. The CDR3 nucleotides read TGTGCCAGCAGGGACAACTCCCGCGCCGGTGGCTACACCTTC.

CDR3 DNA: TGTGCCAGCAGTTTGTTAACCGGGACAGGGACGGTTGGAGGGCAGTTCTTC. It is translated as CASSLLTGTGTVGGQFF. The rearrangement uses TRBV28 and TRBJ2-1, with 9 bases fitting TRBD1. Germline assignment: CDR1 MDHEN and CDR2 SYDVKM. Germline trimming cut 3 bases from V and 12 bases from J; bases unmatched to any gene: 18. The CDR3 totals 17 residues.

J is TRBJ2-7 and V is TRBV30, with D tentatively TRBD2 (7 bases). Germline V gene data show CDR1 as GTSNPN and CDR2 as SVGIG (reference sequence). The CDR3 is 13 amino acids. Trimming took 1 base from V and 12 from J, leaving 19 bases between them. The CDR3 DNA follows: TGTGCCTGGAGTGCAGGGGTGCGCGGGAGTCTGTACTTC. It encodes CAWSAGVRGSLYF.

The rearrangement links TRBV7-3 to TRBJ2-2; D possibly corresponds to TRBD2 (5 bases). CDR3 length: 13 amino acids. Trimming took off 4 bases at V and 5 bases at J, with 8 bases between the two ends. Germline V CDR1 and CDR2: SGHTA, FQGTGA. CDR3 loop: CASSSTGTGELFF. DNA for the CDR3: TGTGCCAGCAGCTCGACGGGGACCGGGGAGCTGTTTTTT. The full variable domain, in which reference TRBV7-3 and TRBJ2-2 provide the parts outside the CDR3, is GAGVSQTPSNKVTEKGKYVELRCDPISGHTALYWYRQSLGQGPEFLIYFQGTGAADDSGLPNDRFFAVRPEGSVSTLKIQRTERGDSAVYLCASSSTGTGELFFGEGSRLTVL.

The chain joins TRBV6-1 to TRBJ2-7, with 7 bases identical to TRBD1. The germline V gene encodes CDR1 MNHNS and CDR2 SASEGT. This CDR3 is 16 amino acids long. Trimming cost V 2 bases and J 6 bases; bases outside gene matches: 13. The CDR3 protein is CASSESGTVGRGEQYF. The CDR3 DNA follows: TGTGCCAGCAGTGAATCGGGGACAGTGGGCCGGGGCGAGCAGTACTTC.

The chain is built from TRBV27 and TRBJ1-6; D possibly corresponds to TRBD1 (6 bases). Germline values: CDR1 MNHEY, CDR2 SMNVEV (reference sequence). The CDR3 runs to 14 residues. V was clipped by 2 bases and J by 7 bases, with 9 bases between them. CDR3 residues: CASSLGQRNSPLHF. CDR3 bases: TGTGCCAGCAGTTTAGGACAGAGGAATTCACCCCTCCACTTT.

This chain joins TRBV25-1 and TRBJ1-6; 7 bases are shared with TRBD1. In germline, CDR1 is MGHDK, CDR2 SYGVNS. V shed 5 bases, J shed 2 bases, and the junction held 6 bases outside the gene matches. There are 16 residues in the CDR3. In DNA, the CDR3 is TGTGCCAGCAGTCTGACAGGGTTCGCCTATAATTCACCCCTCCACTTT. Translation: CASSLTGFAYNSPLHF.

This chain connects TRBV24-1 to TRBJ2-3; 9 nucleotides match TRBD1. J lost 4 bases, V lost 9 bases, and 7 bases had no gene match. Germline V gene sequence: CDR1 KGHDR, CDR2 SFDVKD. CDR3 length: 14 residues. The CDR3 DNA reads TGTGCCACCTCACAGGGGGCAATAGCAGATACGCAGTATTTT. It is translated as CATSQGAIADTQYF.

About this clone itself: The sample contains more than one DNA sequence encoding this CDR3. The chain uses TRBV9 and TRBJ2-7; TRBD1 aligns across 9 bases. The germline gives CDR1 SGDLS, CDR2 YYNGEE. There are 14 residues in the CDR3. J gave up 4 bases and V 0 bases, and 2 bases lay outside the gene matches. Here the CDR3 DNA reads TGTGCCAGCAGCGTAGGGGGACAGGGTTACGAGCAGTACTTC. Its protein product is CASSVGGQGYEQYF.

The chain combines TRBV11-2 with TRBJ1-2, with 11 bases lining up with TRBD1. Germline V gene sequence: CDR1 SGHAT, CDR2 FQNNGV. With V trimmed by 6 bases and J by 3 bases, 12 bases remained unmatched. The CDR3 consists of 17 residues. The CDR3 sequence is CASRRKGTGGEHYGYTF. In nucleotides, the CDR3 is TGTGCCAGCAGACGGAAGGGGACAGGGGGAGAGCACTATGGCTACACCTTC.